This T cell receptor beta chain was observed in a study of a mutant IDH1 vaccine in newly diagnosed glioma. On the study more broadly: Treated patients showed a male proportion of approximately 62%, a female proportion of about 38%, and a mean age of 40.4 years. Beforehand, treatment had been radiotherapy, temozolomide, or both; the majority received both. Whole-study findings and limits: Shifts in the top peripheral T cell clonotypes seemed unrelated to pseudoprogression.

Sequencing was performed with immunoSEQ multiplex PCR; in TCRdb, only in-frame clones are kept and a portion is missing. The sample shows 85,000 to 100,000 clones, approximately 83% of them seen only once. In regard to this clone: The antigen remains unidentified.

Germline values: CDR1 SGHTA, CDR2 FQGNSA. The CDR3 is 14 residues long. Trimming removed 7 bases from V and 1 base from J, with 10 bases in between. The sample's time point: baseline, week 1 (first vaccination visit). Treatment: pre-vaccination baseline after standard-of-care therapy. In every donor, the tumor was a new WHO grade 3 or 4 IDH1-mutant, ATRX-lost astrocytoma. This clonotype was obtained from a woman aged 50 to 60 with glioma. The starting material was PBMCs, obtained from a glioma patient treated with radiotherapy, temozolomide or both. This chain uses TRBV7-2 with TRBJ2-2; the D is unclear. In nucleotides, the CDR3 is TGTGCCAGCATCAGATCGGTGAACACCGGGGAGCTGTTTTTT. Translation: CASIRSVNTGELFF.